Shown below are 31 T cell receptor beta chains from a single sample sequenced in a study of technical replicates of blood from a handful of donors. Libraries were prepared by immunoSEQ multiplex PCR; TCRdb keeps only in-frame clonotypes and omits some of them. The repertoire consists of approximately 90,000 clones, with around 96% occurring once and the leading ten covering just over 0.25%. The sequenced material came from T cells isolated from PBMCs. These receptors came from a human donor in good health.

The rearrangement links TRBV6-6 to TRBJ2-7, with D perhaps TRBD1 (5 bases). Per the germline V gene, CDR1 is MNHNY and CDR2 is SVGAGI (reference sequence). The germline V and J ends were trimmed by 2 bases and 1 base, with 12 bases remaining between them. The CDR3 runs 15 residues. In DNA form, the CDR3 reads TGTGCCAGCAGTTACGGGCCAGGGCAGTCCTACGAGCAGTACTTC. It codes for CASSYGPGQSYEQYF.

This sequence joins TRBV28 and TRBJ1-4; the match to TRBD1 covers 8 bases. The germline V gene encodes CDR1 MDHEN and CDR2 SYDVKM. The CDR3 sequence is 14 residues long. V lost 8 bases and J lost 8; bases outside the gene matches: 10. CDR3 region: CASHVRGLGEKLFF. In nucleotides, the CDR3 is TGTGCCAGCCATGTCAGGGGGCTCGGAGAAAAACTGTTTTTT.

The chain recombines TRBV5-6 with TRBJ1-5; tentatively, D is TRBD1 (5 bases). The CDR3 is 14 residues long. The germline V and J ends were trimmed by 4 bases and 0 bases, with 8 bases remaining between them. The V gene's germline CDR1 is SGHDT and CDR2 YYEEEE. DNA of the CDR3: TGTGCCAGCAGCCCGGGGGGTAGCAATCAGCCCCAGCATTTT. As protein: CASSPGGSNQPQHF.

V and J are TRBV19 and TRBJ1-2; D remains ambiguous. CDR1 is LNHDA and CDR2 is SQIVND in the germline V gene (reference sequence). The V gene lost 2 bases and the J gene lost 6 bases, with 10 bases spanning the gap. This CDR3 is 13 amino acids long. The CDR3 sequence is CASSILSRDGYTF. The CDR3, as DNA: TGTGCCAGTAGTATACTCTCCCGTGATGGCTACACCTTC.

This clone was counted once. The CDR3 loop is CASSGLSGGRFQYF. DNA of the CDR3: TGTGCCAGCAGCGGACTCAGCGGGGGTAGGTTTCAGTACTTC. The rearrangement joins TRBV13 to TRBJ2-7, with 8 bases fitting TRBD2. Germline V gene lookup returns CDR1 PRHDT and CDR2 FYEKMQ (reference sequence). Unmatched junction bases numbered 13, after V lost 5 bases and J lost 10 bases. The CDR3 extends over 14 amino acids. Full variable domain (remainder filled in from reference TRBV13 and TRBJ2-7): AAGVIQSPRHLIKEKRETATLKCYPIPRHDTVYWYQQGPGQDPQFLISFYEKMQSDKGSIPDRFSAQQFSDYHSELNMSSLELGDSALYFCASSGLSGGRFQYFGPGTRLTVT.

The chain has TRBV6-5 and TRBJ1-1; D is unresolved. Trimming removed 0 bases at V and 3 bases at J, with 8 bases between. Germline V CDR1 and CDR2: MNHEY, SVGAGI. The CDR3 spans 14 residues. The chain's CDR3 is CASSYSFYDTEAFF. The CDR3 nucleotides are TGTGCCAGCAGTTACTCGTTCTACGACACTGAAGCTTTCTTT.

V and J are TRBV5-1 and TRBJ1-1, with D possibly being TRBD1 (5 bases). Germline CDR1 is SGHRS and CDR2 is YFSETQ. The V end lost 6 bases, the J end lost 5 bases, and 14 bases lay between the germline ends. The CDR3 is 13 amino acids. The chain's CDR3 is CASTLETGTEAFF. CDR3 sequence (DNA): TGCGCCAGCACCTTAGAAACAGGTACTGAAGCTTTCTTT.

V is TRBV28 and J is TRBJ1-1; no firm D call. In germline, CDR1 is MDHEN, CDR2 SYDVKM. Trimming removed 7 bases from V and 0 bases from J, with 12 bases in between. This CDR3 region has 14 residues. The CDR3 here is CASTYGFMNTEAFF. CDR3 sequence (DNA): TGTGCCAGCACCTACGGGTTCATGAACACTGAAGCTTTCTTT. Drawing the rest from reference TRBV28 and TRBJ1-1, the complete variable domain is DVKVTQSSRYLVKRTGEKVFLECVQDMDHENMFWYRQDPGLGLRLIYFSYDVKMKEKGDIPEGYSVSREKKERFSLILESASTNQTSMYLCASTYGFMNTEAFFGQGTRLTVV.

The CDR3 DNA reads as TGTGCCTACCGCGGACAGTCGGACTATGGCTACACCTTC. The encoded protein is CAYRGQSDYGYTF. The chain recombines TRBV28 with TRBJ1-2; TRBD1 might be the D (6 bases). The V end lost 11 bases, the J end lost 3 bases, and 16 bases lay between the germline ends. The CDR3 runs to 13 residues. CDR1 and CDR2 from the germline V gene are MDHEN and SYDVKM.

This chain links TRBV10-1 with TRBJ2-2, with a tentative D call TRBD2 (6 bases). The CDR3 covers 14 residues. V was shortened by 8 bases and J by 3 bases, with 13 bases between the two germline ends. Germline lookup yields CDR1 WNHNN and CDR2 SYGVQD (reference sequence). Here the CDR3 reads CASGGDGDTGELFF. Written as DNA, the CDR3 is TGCGCCAGCGGAGGGGACGGAGACACCGGGGAGCTGTTTTTT.

The gene calls are TRBV5-8 and TRBJ1-2, with TRBD1 matching 10 bases. J was trimmed by 4 bases and V by 0 bases; bases with no gene match: 6. Per the germline V gene, CDR1 is SGHTS and CDR2 is YDEGEE. The CDR3 totals 16 residues. CDR3 DNA sequence: TGTGCCAGCAGCTTGGGTTCGACAGGGGGCATCTATGGCTACACCTTC. This gives the protein CASSLGSTGGIYGYTF.

The rearrangement joins TRBV18 to TRBJ1-6; D is ambiguous. Trimming stripped 3 bases from V and 9 bases from J, with 6 bases between. Germline V gene data show CDR1 as KGHSH and CDR2 as LQKENI. This CDR3 is built from 12 residues. The CDR3 DNA sequence: TGTGCCAGCTCACCCCGAGGTTCACCCCTCCACTTT. Translated: CASSPRGSPLHF. Filled out from reference TRBV18 and TRBJ1-6, the complete variable domain reads NAGVMQNPRHLVRRRGQEARLRCSPMKGHSHVYWYRQLPEEGLKFMVYLQKENIIDESGMPKERFSAEFPKEGPSILRIQQVVRGDSAAYFCASSPRGSPLHFGNGTRLTVT.

V gene TRBV10-3 combines with J gene TRBJ1-5; 7 bases agree with TRBD1. The V and J ends lost 10 bases and 4 bases, in that order; junction bases with no gene match: 4. CDR1 is ENHRY, CDR2 SYGVKD, per germline. The CDR3 contains 12 residues. CDR3 DNA sequence: TGTGCCACCCGGGACAGTAATCAGCCCCAGCATTTT. It codes for CATRDSNQPQHF.

V gene TRBV7-6 combines with J gene TRBJ1-2; 9 bases agree with TRBD1. The trim removed 4 bases at V and 2 bases at J, leaving 2 bases unmatched. CDR1 and CDR2 (germline): SGHVS, FNYEAQ. CDR3 length: 14 residues. The CDR3 DNA sequence: TGTGCCAGCAGCTCAGGGACAGGGAACTATGGCTACACCTTC. This gives the protein CASSSGTGNYGYTF.

This clone has just one count. The gene calls are TRBV15 and TRBJ2-1; TRBD2 might be the D (7 bases). CDR1 is LNHNV, CDR2 YYDKDF, per germline (reference sequence). V lost 1 base to trimming and J lost 3 bases, with 13 bases between them. This CDR3 is built from 16 residues. DNA for the CDR3: TGTGCCACCAGCAGAGTTGAGGGGGGGAGCTACAATGAGCAGTTCTTC. It specifies CATSRVEGGSYNEQFF.

The chain joins TRBV30 to TRBJ1-1; the match to TRBD1 covers 7 bases. The germline CDR1 and CDR2 sequences are GTSNPN and SVGIG (reference sequence). Trimming removed 1 base from V and 10 bases from J; junction bases left unmatched: 3. The CDR3 spans 11 residues. The CDR3 sequence: CAWSATGRAFF. The CDR3 DNA follows: TGTGCCTGGAGTGCGACAGGGAGAGCTTTCTTT.

V is TRBV7-9 and J is TRBJ2-5, with a weak D call TRBD2 (6 bases). Per germline, CDR1 SEHNR and CDR2 FQNEAQ (reference sequence). Between the trimmed V and J ends, which lost 1 base and 0 bases, there was a span of 15 bases. The CDR3 is 17 amino acids. CDR3 residues: CASSLVGSSAYQETQYF. In DNA form, the CDR3 reads TGTGCCAGCAGCTTAGTGGGGTCTAGCGCATACCAAGAGACCCAGTACTTC.

The J gene is TRBJ2-1, the V gene TRBV6-6, with 10 bases fitting TRBD2. The CDR3 is 16 residues long. Trimming at V came to 4 bases and at J to 10 bases, leaving 13 bases not matched to a gene. Germline CDR1 and CDR2: MNHNY and SVGAGI (reference sequence). This CDR3 reads CASSFRAGGVFEEQFF. The DNA of the CDR3 is TGTGCCAGCAGTTTCCGAGCGGGGGGGGTGTTCGAGGAGCAGTTCTTC.

The chain couples TRBV4-1 to TRBJ2-7; 10 bases fit TRBD1. The CDR3 consists of 16 residues. Germline assignment: CDR1 MGHRA and CDR2 YSYEKL. Unmatched junction bases numbered 8, after V lost 3 bases and J lost 3 bases. This CDR3 reads CASSHSFGTGDYEQYF. CDR3 bases: TGCGCCAGCAGCCATTCATTCGGGACAGGGGACTACGAGCAGTACTTC.

The V and J genes are TRBV19 and TRBJ1-4, with 7 bases that match TRBD1. The CDR3 length is 18 residues. Losses at the gene ends were 2 bases for V and 0 bases for J; bases not matched to a gene: 9. The germline CDR1 and CDR2 sequences are LNHDA and SQIVND (reference sequence). The DNA for the CDR3 is TGTGCCAGTAGTATATCCCCCGACAGGGCTGCAACTAATGAAAAACTGTTTTTT. Translating gives CASSISPDRAATNEKLFF. Supplemented by reference TRBV19 and TRBJ1-4, the full variable domain reads DGGITQSPKYLFRKEGQNVTLSCEQNLNHDAMYWYRQDPGQGLRLIYYSQIVNDFQKGDIAEGYSVSREKKESFPLTVTSAQKNPTAFYLCASSISPDRAATNEKLFFGSGTQLSVL.

This sequence joins TRBV4-1 and TRBJ1-1; TRBD1 is a possible D gene (5 bases). CDR3 size: 17 residues. Per germline, CDR1 MGHRA and CDR2 YSYEKL. The ends were cut back, 6 bases at V and 1 base at J, with 21 bases in the middle. For the CDR3, the DNA is TGCGCCAGCAGTCAGTCGTCAAGACAGAAACAGAACACTGAAGCTTTCTTT. Translation: CASSQSSRQKQNTEAFF.

This clone was recorded only once. V gene TRBV19 combines with J gene TRBJ1-1, with D unresolved. This CDR3 region has 14 residues. Germline V gives CDR1 LNHDA, CDR2 SQIVND (reference sequence). V lost 7 bases, J lost 0 bases, and 12 bases lay in between. CDR3 nucleotide sequence: TGTGCCAGTAAGTGGCGGGAAATGAACACTGAAGCTTTCTTT. Translating it yields CASKWREMNTEAFF.

This chain connects TRBV4-1 to TRBJ2-3; D is perhaps TRBD2 (6 bases). Trimming removed 1 base from V and 2 bases from J, with 13 bases in between. Germline CDR1 reads MGHRA; CDR2 reads YSYEKL. The CDR3 contains 16 residues. The CDR3 protein is CASSQVLARSTDTQYF. The CDR3 DNA sequence: TGCGCCAGCAGCCAAGTCCTAGCGCGATCCACAGATACGCAGTATTTT.

CDR3 residues: CASSFIAEGHSPGNTIYF. Written as DNA, the CDR3 is TGTGCCAGCAGCTTCATCGCGGAGGGCCACTCCCCTGGAAACACCATATATTTT. This chain connects TRBV5-4 to TRBJ1-3; D gene unclear. CDR3 length equals 18 residues. V was pared by 2 bases and J by 2 bases, with 20 bases between. Germline V gives CDR1 SGHNT, CDR2 YYREEE (reference sequence).

The chain combines TRBV6-6 with TRBJ2-7, with a weak D call TRBD1 (5 bases). CDR3 length: 16 residues. Germline CDR1 is MNHNY and CDR2 is SVGAGI (reference sequence). The V gene lost 0 bases and the J gene lost 2 bases, with 14 bases spanning the gap. The CDR3 nucleotides read TGTGCCAGCAGTTACTCGTATAAGGGGTCCACCTACGAGCAGTACTTC. Residues: CASSYSYKGSTYEQYF.

The CDR3 protein is CASSIQVRSGELFF. CDR3 in DNA: TGTGCCAGTAGTATACAAGTCAGGTCAGGGGAGCTGTTTTTT. The chain joins TRBV19 to TRBJ2-2; D is unresolved. This CDR3 has 14 amino acids. Germline values: CDR1 LNHDA, CDR2 SQIVND (reference sequence). Trimming removed 2 bases at V and 8 bases at J, with 12 bases between.

The V and J genes are TRBV5-1 and TRBJ2-1, with 13 bases lining up with TRBD2. Germline V gene sequence: CDR1 SGHRS, CDR2 YFSETQ. This CDR3 contains 15 residues. Trimming cost V 4 bases and J 10 bases; bases outside gene matches: 8. The CDR3 DNA is TGCGCCAGCAGCCCCCGGACTAGCGGGAGAAACGAGCAGTTCTTC. Protein sequence: CASSPRTSGRNEQFF.

The chain recombines TRBV30 with TRBJ1-2; 8 positions agree with TRBD1. CDR1 is GTSNPN, CDR2 SVGIG, per germline (reference sequence). This CDR3 is 14 amino acids long. J gave up 1 base and V 2 bases, and 3 bases lay outside the gene matches. The CDR3 reads CAWSLQGGNYGYTF. The CDR3 DNA reads as TGTGCCTGGAGTTTACAGGGGGGTAACTATGGCTACACCTTC.

The chain is built from TRBV5-1 and TRBJ2-1; a possible D gene is TRBD2 (5 bases). CDR3 length: 14 residues. CDR1 and CDR2 from the germline V gene are SGHRS and YFSETQ. The ends were cut back, 2 bases at V and 7 bases at J, with 13 bases in the middle. Here the CDR3 reads CASSFAGIENEQFF. The DNA for the CDR3 is TGCGCCAGCAGCTTTGCCGGGATAGAGAATGAGCAGTTCTTC.

CDR3 sequence reads: CASSLINFKIQGGTQYF. Written as DNA, the CDR3 is TGCGCCAGCAGCCTAATTAACTTCAAAATACAGGGGGGTACGCAGTATTTT. The V gene is TRBV4-1, the J gene TRBJ2-3; 8 bases are a match to TRBD1. J was trimmed by 8 bases and V by 4 bases; bases with no gene match: 17. Germline CDR1 MGHRA, CDR2 YSYEKL. There are 17 residues in the CDR3.

This chain connects TRBV27 to TRBJ2-7; D ambiguous. Between the trimmed V and J ends, which lost 5 bases and 0 bases, there was a span of 8 bases. This CDR3 region has 13 residues. CDR1 MNHEY and CDR2 SMNVEV come from the germline V gene (reference sequence). The CDR3 DNA reads TGTGCCAGCAGTCTCTCCCGCTCCTACGAGCAGTACTTC. Translating gives CASSLSRSYEQYF.